Each of the 3 T cell receptor beta chains below was sequenced from the same sample in a study of T-cell reconstitution after alpha-beta-depleted transplantation in children. Researchers prepared the TCRbeta library using unique molecular identifiers, the study reports. From the PCR reads, TCRdb called clonotypes with MiXCR, one entry per CDR3 protein. Of 200,000 to 300,000 distinct CDR3 sequences in the sample, around 12% were seen once. The material sequenced was PBMCs from the stem cell graft donor, taken from the stem cell graft. These receptors were collected from a human donor who donated a stem cell graft to a child with acute lymphoblastic leukemia.

This clonotype has ten or more counts. The chain recombines TRBV18 with TRBJ2-7; maybe TRBD1 (6 bases). There are 12 residues in the CDR3. Germline loops: CDR1 KGHSH, CDR2 LQKENI. V shed 3 bases and J shed 7 bases, with 10 bases lying between them. The CDR3 sequence: CASSPQGLEQYF. The DNA for the CDR3 is TGTGCCAGCTCACCCCAGGGGCTAGAGCAGTACTTC.

This clonotype was observed many times. V is TRBV7-9 and J is TRBJ2-5, with D unclear. Germline loops: CDR1 SEHNR, CDR2 FQNEAQ (reference sequence). CDR3 length: 13 residues. V lost 5 bases to trimming and J lost 0 bases, with 7 bases between them. CDR3 sequence reads: CASSRQNQETQYF. CDR3 DNA: TGTGCCAGCAGCCGCCAGAACCAAGAGACCCAGTACTTC.

This chain connects TRBV5-1 to TRBJ2-5; 9 bases are a match to TRBD1. Trimming removed 4 bases from V and 1 base from J; junction bases left unmatched: 8. From germline, CDR1 is SGHRS and CDR2 YFSETQ. The CDR3 covers 16 residues. The CDR3 here is CASSLWTGARQETQYF. The CDR3 DNA is TGCGCCAGCAGCCTGTGGACAGGGGCCCGCCAAGAGACCCAGTACTTC.